One sample yielded the 20 T cell receptor beta chains listed below, sequenced in a study of blood T cell repertoires in COVID-19 (dated by TCRdb to 2018 to 2021). Library preparation used the immunoSEQ multiplex PCR assay. This is the immuneACCESS table as TCRdb keeps it, with only in-frame sequences that have V and J called. A part of the clones is gone; compared with another copy, unresolved V genes explain less than half, and the rest is unexplained. This sample comprises about 200,000 clones, 90% of them detected only once. The leading ten clones occupy around 1.3% of the sample. The specimen sequenced was PBMCs or T cells enriched from blood (not recorded which). The receptors originated from a young man who had recovered from COVID-19.

This chain connects TRBV6-5 to TRBJ1-4, with TRBD1 matching 8 bases. The CDR3 runs 14 residues. J lost 3 bases, V lost 4 bases, and 1 base had no gene match. Germline-derived CDR1 and CDR2 are MNHEY and SVGAGI. The chain's CDR3 is CASSWGQANEKLFF. The CDR3 DNA reads as TGTGCCAGCAGTTGGGGACAGGCTAATGAAAAACTGTTTTTT.

The chain has TRBV12-2 and TRBJ1-6; the table calls TRBD1, which could not be checked here. TRBV12-2 is an annotated pseudogene. The CDR3 consists of 18 residues. In nucleotides, the CDR3 is TGTGCAAGTCGCTTATGCCGTGCACCGACAGGGGATACTTCACCCCTCCACTTT. Translating gives CASRLCRAPTGDTSPLHF.

The gene calls are TRBV6-5 and TRBJ1-2, with TRBD1 matching 7 bases. With V trimmed by 4 bases and J by 4 bases, 0 bases remained unmatched. CDR1 and CDR2 (germline): MNHEY, SVGAGI. The CDR3 is 12 amino acids. As DNA, the CDR3 is TGTGCCAGCAGTTCAGGGGGCTATGGCTACACCTTC. Amino acid sequence: CASSSGGYGYTF.

The gene calls are TRBV27 and TRBJ1-5, with no clear D. The germline CDR1 and CDR2 sequences are MNHEY and SMNVEV (reference sequence). The CDR3 consists of 16 residues. Between the trimmed V and J ends, which lost 3 bases and 2 bases, there was a span of 14 bases. The CDR3 protein is CASSFVAGSGNQPQHF. DNA of the CDR3: TGTGCCAGCAGTTTCGTTGCGGGATCGGGCAATCAGCCCCAGCATTTT.

This rearrangement joins TRBV3-1 (or the pseudogene TRBV3-2) to TRBJ2-1; 7 nucleotides agree with TRBD1. This CDR3 is 16 amino acids long. Germline CDR1 is LGHDT and CDR2 is YNNKEL (reference sequence). V lost 3 bases and J lost 7; bases outside the gene matches: 12. The CDR3 reads CASSHYDRVEGNEQFF. The CDR3 DNA follows: TGTGCCAGCAGCCATTACGACAGGGTAGAAGGGAATGAGCAGTTCTTC.

V gene TRBV19 combines with J gene TRBJ1-3, with a tentative D call TRBD1 (5 bases). V was shortened by 0 bases and J by 0 bases, with 6 bases between the two germline ends. The CDR3 spans 15 residues. Germline CDR1 and CDR2: LNHDA and SQIVND (reference sequence). The CDR3 region has the DNA TGTGCCAGTAGTATAGACCAGGGCTCTGGAAACACCATATATTTT. Its translation: CASSIDQGSGNTIYF.

The CDR3 coding sequence is TGTGCCAGCAGTCTTCCCCAGGGGCTCGGGACTGAAGCTTTCTTT. Translation: CASSLPQGLGTEAFF. The J gene is TRBJ1-1, the V gene TRBV28, with a tentative D call TRBD1 (6 bases). The CDR3 runs 15 residues. Trimming cost V 5 bases and J 5 bases, with 18 bases left between them. Per germline, CDR1 MDHEN and CDR2 SYDVKM.

The J gene is TRBJ1-1, the V gene TRBV4-1, with a weak D call TRBD1 (6 bases). This CDR3 spans 17 amino acids. The V end was cut by 1 base, the J end by 1 base, with 16 bases between. Germline CDR1 and CDR2: MGHRA and YSYEKL. The CDR3, as DNA: TGCGCCAGCAGCCAAGCCCTTTCCTCGACAGGGAACACTGAAGCTTTCTTT. Its translation is CASSQALSSTGNTEAFF.

As concerns this clone: At one end, the junction sequence differs from germline, possibly due to a read error. This chain joins TRBV7-7 and TRBJ2-1; 10 bases line up with TRBD2. The germline gives CDR1 SSHAT, CDR2 FNYEAQ (reference sequence). There are 15 residues in the CDR3. CDR3 sequence reads: CASSQSSGRGNEQFF. For the CDR3, the DNA is TGTGCTAGCAGCCAGTCTAGCGGGAGAGGAAATGAGCAGTTCTTC. The variable domain in full, completed from reference TRBV7-7 and TRBJ2-1, reads GAGVSQSPRYKVTKRGQDVTLRCDPISSHATLYWYQQALGQGPEFLTYFNYEAQPDKSGLPSDRFSAERPEGSISTLTIQRTEQRDSAMYRCASSQSSGRGNEQFFGPGTRLTVL.

The gene calls are TRBV5-1 and TRBJ2-4; the D is unclear. The V end was cut by 0 bases, the J end by 4 bases, with 8 bases between. The CDR3 sequence is 14 residues long. Germline V CDR1 and CDR2: SGHRS, YFSETQ. The CDR3 DNA is TGCGCCAGCAGCTTGGACAGACAAAAAAACATTCAGTACTTC. Its translation is CASSLDRQKNIQYF. Filled out from reference TRBV5-1 and TRBJ2-4, the complete variable domain reads KAGVTQTPRYLIKTRGQQVTLSCSPISGHRSVSWYQQTPGQGLQFLFEYFSETQRNKGNFPGRFSGRQFSNSRSEMNVSTLELGDSALYLCASSLDRQKNIQYFGAGTRLSVL.

V and J are TRBV10-3 and TRBJ1-2, with 9 bases lining up with TRBD1. Per germline, CDR1 ENHRY and CDR2 SYGVKD. This CDR3 has 16 amino acids. V was clipped by 10 bases and J by 10 bases; unmatched bases: 22. The CDR3 loop is CATTPRDREASAYYTF. In DNA, the CDR3 is TGTGCCACAACTCCCCGGGACAGGGAGGCCTCAGCGTACTACACCTTC.

The chain couples TRBV2 to TRBJ1-1; D unresolved. Germline values: CDR1 SNHLY, CDR2 FYNNEI. Trimming pared 6 bases from V and 0 bases from J, leaving 8 bases between. The CDR3 length is 13 residues. CDR3 coding DNA: TGTGCCAGCAGGGGAGATATGAACACTGAAGCTTTCTTT. It encodes CASRGDMNTEAFF. The variable domain in full, completed from reference TRBV2 and TRBJ1-1, reads EPEVTQTPSHQVTQMGQEVILRCVPISNHLYFYWYRQILGQKVEFLVSFYNNEISEKSEIFDDQFSVERPDGSNFTLKIRSTKLEDSAMYFCASRGDMNTEAFFGQGTRLTVV.

The chain recombines TRBV7-8 with TRBJ2-7; 13 nucleotides line up with TRBD2. Looked up from germline, CDR1 is SGHVS and CDR2 is FQNEAQ. The CDR3 length is 16 residues. V lost 2 bases, J lost 3 bases, and 4 bases stayed unmatched. DNA for the CDR3: TGTGCCAGCAGCTTATCAACTAGCGGGAGGGGCTACGAGCAGTACTTC. Protein sequence: CASSLSTSGRGYEQYF. Complete variable domain (other parts from reference TRBV7-8 and TRBJ2-7): GAGVSQSPRYKVAKRGQDVALRCDPISGHVSLFWYQQALGQGPEFLTYFQNEAQLDKSGLPSDRFFAERPEGSVSTLKIQRTQQEDSAVYLCASSLSTSGRGYEQYFGPGTRLTVT.

The chain carries TRBV19 and TRBJ1-5; maybe TRBD1 (5 bases). There are 14 residues in the CDR3. Looked up from germline, CDR1 is LNHDA and CDR2 is SQIVND (reference sequence). V gave up 6 bases and J gave up 4 bases, with 13 bases separating them. Here the CDR3 DNA reads TGTGCCAGTAGCGACCAGGGTGTTAATCAGCCCCAGCATTTT. Protein sequence: CASSDQGVNQPQHF.

The chain recombines TRBV25-1 with TRBJ2-5; TRBD1 might be the D (5 bases). CDR1 is MGHDK, CDR2 SYGVNS, per germline. The CDR3 has 16 residues. V was cut by 8 bases and J by 2 bases, with 21 bases left in between. This CDR3 reads CASVGFFRDRQETQYF. CDR3 in DNA: TGTGCCAGCGTGGGTTTCTTCAGGGATCGGCAAGAGACCCAGTACTTC.

The rearrangement uses TRBV6-5 and TRBJ2-3, with D possibly matching TRBD2 (5 bases). This CDR3 contains 13 residues. From germline, CDR1 is MNHEY and CDR2 SVGAGI. The V end was cut by 2 bases, the J end by 6 bases, with 9 bases between. The CDR3 sequence is CASSYDRGDTQYF. In DNA, the CDR3 is TGTGCCAGCAGTTACGACCGCGGGGATACGCAGTATTTT.

V and J are TRBV11-2 and TRBJ1-1; the D gene is possibly TRBD1 (5 bases). The ends were cut back, 3 bases at V and 1 base at J, with 9 bases in the middle. Looked up from germline, CDR1 is SGHAT and CDR2 is FQNNGV. There are 14 residues in the CDR3. The CDR3 DNA reads as TGTGCCAGCAGCTTGGGGAGGGGGAACACTGAAGCTTTCTTT. Translated, it gives CASSLGRGNTEAFF.

This clone was detected a few times. The chain combines TRBV11-3 with TRBJ1-1, with D hard to call. The germline gives CDR1 SGHNT, CDR2 YENEEA. Trimming removed 3 bases at V and 5 bases at J, with 7 bases between. CDR3 length: 12 amino acids. Here the CDR3 DNA reads TGTGCCAGCAGCTTGGGGAGGACTGAAGCTTTCTTT. It codes for CASSLGRTEAFF.

V is TRBV5-4 and J is TRBJ1-6; a weak D match, TRBD1 (6 bases). This CDR3 region has 14 residues. Germline assignment: CDR1 SGHNT and CDR2 YYREEE (reference sequence). Trimming removed 2 bases at V and 6 bases at J, with 9 bases between. This CDR3 reads CASSFGGGNSPLHF. The CDR3 DNA is TGTGCCAGCAGCTTTGGGGGCGGTAATTCACCCCTCCACTTT. The whole variable domain, filled in from reference TRBV5-4 and TRBJ1-6, reads ETGVTQSPTHLIKTRGQQVTLRCSSQSGHNTVSWYQQALGQGPQFIFQYYREEENGRGNFPPRFSGLQFPNYSSELNVNALELDDSALYLCASSFGGGNSPLHFGNGTRLTVT.

The rearrangement joins TRBV7-6 to TRBJ2-6; tentatively, D is TRBD1 (6 bases). Trimming took off 3 bases at V and 3 bases at J, with 9 bases between the two ends. The CDR3 runs 15 residues. Germline-derived CDR1 and CDR2 are SGHVS and FNYEAQ. The CDR3 spells CASSFGGLGANVLTF. DNA of the CDR3: TGTGCCAGCAGCTTTGGGGGCCTTGGGGCCAACGTCCTGACTTTC.